This T cell receptor (beta chain) was retrieved from a study of shared clonotypes between healthy human individuals. TCRdb keeps only in-frame clones here, not all; method: immunoSEQ multiplex PCR. The data show about 490,000 clones, roughly 78% seen once. CDR1 is PRHDT and CDR2 is FYEKMQ in the germline V gene (reference sequence). The V segment lost 0 bases and the J segment 4 bases; nucleotides outside the gene matches: 13. The CDR3 is 19 amino acids. Sequenced material: PBMCs. The clonotype comes from a woman aged 35 to 49 in good health. Some clones in this sample may be carry-over from other donors' samples. The chain couples TRBV13 to TRBJ2-5; 11 nucleotides match TRBD2. The CDR3: CASSLGELAGAVVGETQYF. The CDR3 coding sequence is TGTGCCAGCAGCTTAGGGGAACTAGCGGGAGCCGTGGTTGGAGAGACCCAGTACTTC.